This is a list of T cell receptor beta chains from one sample in a study of blood T cells in healthy people across ages. TCRdb re-derived calls from the 5' RACE reads in MiXCR, one entry per CDR3 protein. The table shows some 1.4 million distinct CDR3 sequences, with around 42% occurring only once. Sequencing used blood. The receptor set was obtained from a woman in her late teens or twenties in good health. Each CDR3 is given with its conserved first and last residue. The D gene is left open where the match is weak. Rows give clone size only sometimes, using once, few, many, or a class for an expanded clone.

TRBJ2-2 few TRBV7-9 TRBD1 TGTGCCAGCCGGCTGACAGGGGATCCCGGGGAGCTGTTTTTT CASRLTGDPGELFF
TRBJ2-1 NA TRBV7-9 NA TGTGCCAGCAGCGTCACTAGAGATGAGCAGTTCTTC CASSVTRDEQFF
TRBJ2-3 NA TRBV6-5 NA TGTGCCAGCAGTTACTCGGGGAATGTAGATACGCAGTATTTT CASSYSGNVDTQYF
TRBJ2-4 NA TRBV2 NA TGTGCCAGCAGTGGGCAGGGGATGAGGGCCAAAAACATTCAGTACTTC CASSGQGMRAKNIQYF
TRBJ2-3 few TRBV24-1 NA TGTGCCACCAGTGTAGTCCAGGCCGGTACGCAGTATTTT CATSVVQAGTQYF
TRBJ2-5 NA TRBV12-3/TRBV12-4 NA TGTGCCAGCAGTTCCCAATCAGAGACCCAGTACTTC CASSSQSETQYF
TRBJ1-1 NA TRBV2 TRBD1 TGTGCCAGGGTCGGACAGGGCGTGAACACTGAAGCTTTCTTT CARVGQGVNTEAFF
TRBJ1-4 few TRBV21-1 NA TGTGCCACCCCGGGGGACAAGGGAGAAAAACTGTTTTTT CATPGDKGEKLFF
TRBJ1-2 NA TRBV25-1 NA TGTGCCAGCAGTGGGGGGACCGGGAACTATGGCCACACCTTC CASSGGTGNYGHTF
TRBJ2-5 NA TRBV5-1 TRBD2 TGCGCCAGCAGCTTGGACGCCGGGAGGGCCGGTAGTGAGCAGTACTTC CASSLDAGRAGSEQYF
TRBJ2-1 few TRBV7-9 NA TGTCGGTGGGATAACCCCTACAATGAGCAGTTCTTC CRWDNPYNEQFF
TRBJ2-7 many TRBV10-3 NA TGTGCCATCAGTGATACTGAGAGCTCCTACGAGCAGTACTTC CAISDTESSYEQYF
TRBJ2-7 few TRBV4-3 NA TGCGCCAGCAGCCAAGATCGTGGGCTTTCCTACGAGCAGTACTTC CASSQDRGLSYEQYF
TRBJ2-5 NA TRBV25-1 NA TGTGCCAGCAGTGATCGGGCGTCCCCTGGGGATGAGCAGTACTTC CASSDRASPGDEQYF
TRBJ1-3 few TRBV27 TRBD1 TGTGCCAGCAGTCCCTCAGGGGGGAGTGGAAACACCATATATTTT CASSPSGGSGNTIYF
TRBJ2-7 many TRBV6-6 TRBD1 TGTGCCAGCAGTTACCGGGACAGGTACGAGCAGTACTTC CASSYRDRYEQYF
TRBJ1-6 NA TRBV2 TRBD1 TGTGCCGGAGGGACAGGGATTTATTCACCCCTCCACTTT CAGGTGIYSPLHF
TRBJ1-1 NA TRBV6-1 NA TGTGCCACCCGGGGGGCCTTCTTCGGGCGGACTGAAGCTTTCTTT CATRGAFFGRTEAFF
TRBJ1-5 NA TRBV20-1 NA TGCAGCCCCCCGGGGGAACAGCCCCAGCATTTT CSPPGEQPQHF